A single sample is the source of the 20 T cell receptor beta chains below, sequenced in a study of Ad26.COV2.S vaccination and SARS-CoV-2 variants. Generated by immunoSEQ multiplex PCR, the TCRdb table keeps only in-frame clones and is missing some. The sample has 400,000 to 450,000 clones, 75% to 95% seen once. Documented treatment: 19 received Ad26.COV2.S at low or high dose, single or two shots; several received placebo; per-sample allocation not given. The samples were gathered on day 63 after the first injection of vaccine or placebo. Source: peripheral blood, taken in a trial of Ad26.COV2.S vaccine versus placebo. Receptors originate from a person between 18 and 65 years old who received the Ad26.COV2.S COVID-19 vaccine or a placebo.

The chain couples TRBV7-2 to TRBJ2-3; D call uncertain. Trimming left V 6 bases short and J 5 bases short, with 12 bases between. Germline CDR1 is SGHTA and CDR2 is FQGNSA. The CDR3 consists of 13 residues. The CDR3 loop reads CASRDPNGDTQYF. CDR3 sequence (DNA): TGTGCCAGCAGGGACCCCAACGGAGATACGCAGTATTTT.

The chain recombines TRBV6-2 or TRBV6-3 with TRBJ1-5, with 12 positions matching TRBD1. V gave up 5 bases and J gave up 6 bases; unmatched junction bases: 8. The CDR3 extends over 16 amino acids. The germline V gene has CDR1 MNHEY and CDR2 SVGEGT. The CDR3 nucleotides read TGTGCCAGCAGTAACCCCGGGACAGGGGGCGGTCAGCCCCAGCATTTT. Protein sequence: CASSNPGTGGGQPQHF.

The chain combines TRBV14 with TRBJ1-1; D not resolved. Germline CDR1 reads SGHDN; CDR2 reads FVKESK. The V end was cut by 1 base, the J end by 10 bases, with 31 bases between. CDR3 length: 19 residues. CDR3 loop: CASSQVTVGLGDNALGAFF. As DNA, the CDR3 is TGTGCCAGCAGCCAAGTTACGGTAGGGTTGGGAGATAATGCCCTTGGAGCTTTCTTT.

The CDR3 is CASSVTGQTERDTQYF. The DNA of the CDR3 is TGTGCCAGCAGCGTAACCGGGCAGACCGAGAGGGATACGCAGTATTTT. The chain joins TRBV9 to TRBJ2-3; D uncertain. The germline V gene has CDR1 SGDLS and CDR2 YYNGEE. The CDR3 spans 16 residues. Trimming pared 1 base from V and 6 bases from J, leaving 18 bases between.

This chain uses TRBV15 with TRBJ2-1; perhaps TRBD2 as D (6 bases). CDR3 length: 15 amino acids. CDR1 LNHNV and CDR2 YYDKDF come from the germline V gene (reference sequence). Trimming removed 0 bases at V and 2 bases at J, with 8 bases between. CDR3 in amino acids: CATSRERDPYNEQFF. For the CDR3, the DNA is TGTGCCACCAGCAGAGAGCGGGACCCCTACAATGAGCAGTTCTTC.

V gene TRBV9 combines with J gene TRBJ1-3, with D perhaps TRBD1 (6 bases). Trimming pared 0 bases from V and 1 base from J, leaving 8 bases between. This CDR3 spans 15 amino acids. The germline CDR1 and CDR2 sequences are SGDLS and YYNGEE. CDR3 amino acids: CASSVEGGSGNTIYF. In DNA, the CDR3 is TGTGCCAGCAGCGTAGAAGGGGGGTCTGGAAACACCATATATTTT.

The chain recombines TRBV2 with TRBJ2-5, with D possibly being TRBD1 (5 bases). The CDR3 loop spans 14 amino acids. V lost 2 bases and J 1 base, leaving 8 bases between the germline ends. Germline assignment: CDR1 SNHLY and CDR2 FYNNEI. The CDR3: CASSESQGQETQYF. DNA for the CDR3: TGTGCCAGCAGTGAATCCCAGGGCCAAGAGACCCAGTACTTC.

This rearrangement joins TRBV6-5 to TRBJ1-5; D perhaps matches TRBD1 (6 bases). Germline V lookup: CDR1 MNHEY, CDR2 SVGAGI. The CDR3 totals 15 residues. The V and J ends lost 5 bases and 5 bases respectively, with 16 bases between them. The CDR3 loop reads CASSRGGMRDQPQHF. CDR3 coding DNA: TGTGCCAGCAGTCGTGGGGGCATGAGAGATCAGCCCCAGCATTTT.

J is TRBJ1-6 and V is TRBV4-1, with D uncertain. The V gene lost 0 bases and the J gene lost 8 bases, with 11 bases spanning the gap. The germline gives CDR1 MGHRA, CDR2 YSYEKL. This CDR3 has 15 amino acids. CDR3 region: CASSQERGRDSPLHF. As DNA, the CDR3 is TGCGCCAGCAGCCAAGAAAGAGGCCGGGATTCACCCCTCCACTTT.

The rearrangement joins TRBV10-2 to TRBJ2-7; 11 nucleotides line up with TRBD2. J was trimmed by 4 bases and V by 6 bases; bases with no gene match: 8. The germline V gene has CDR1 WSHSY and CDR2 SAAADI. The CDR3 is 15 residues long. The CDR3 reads CASRGIAGGPYEQYF. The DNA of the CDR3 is TGCGCCAGCAGGGGAATAGCGGGAGGGCCGTACGAGCAGTACTTC.

The chain's CDR3 is CASRKGLADFYEQYF. The CDR3 nucleotides are TGTGCCAGCAGGAAAGGACTAGCGGACTTCTACGAGCAGTACTTC. The chain links TRBV2 to TRBJ2-7; TRBD2 aligns across 10 bases. Germline V gene data show CDR1 as SNHLY and CDR2 as FYNNEI. J was trimmed by 3 bases and V by 6 bases; bases with no gene match: 8. This CDR3 is 15 amino acids long.

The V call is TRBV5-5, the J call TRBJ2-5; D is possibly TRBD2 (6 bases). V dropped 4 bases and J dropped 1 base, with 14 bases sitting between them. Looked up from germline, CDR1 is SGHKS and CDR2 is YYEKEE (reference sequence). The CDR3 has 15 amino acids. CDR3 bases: TGTGCCAGCAGCCCGTGGGGAGGAGTCCAAGAGACCCAGTACTTC. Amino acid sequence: CASSPWGGVQETQYF.

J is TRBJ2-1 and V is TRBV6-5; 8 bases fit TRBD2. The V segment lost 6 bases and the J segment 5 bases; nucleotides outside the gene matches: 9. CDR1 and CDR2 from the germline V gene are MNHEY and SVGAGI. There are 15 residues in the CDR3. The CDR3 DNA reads TGTGCCAGCAGGCAAGCGGGACTAGAGAACAATGAGCAGTTCTTC. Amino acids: CASRQAGLENNEQFF.

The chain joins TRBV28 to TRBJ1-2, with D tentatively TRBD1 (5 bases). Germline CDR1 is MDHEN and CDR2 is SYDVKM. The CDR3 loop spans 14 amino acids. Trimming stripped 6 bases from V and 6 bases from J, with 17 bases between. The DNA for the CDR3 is TGTGCCAGCAGGATTCAATCGGGGACGGATGGCTACACCTTC. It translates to CASRIQSGTDGYTF.

In DNA, the CDR3 is TGTGCCAGCAGCTTAACACCCGTAGGGACAGGGAATCAGCCCCAGCATTTT. Protein product: CASSLTPVGTGNQPQHF. V and J are TRBV7-9 and TRBJ1-5, with 9 bases lining up with TRBD1. V gave up 2 bases and J gave up 4 bases; unmatched junction bases: 9. This CDR3 comprises 17 residues. Germline CDR1 is SEHNR and CDR2 is FQNEAQ (reference sequence). Full variable domain (rest looked up from reference TRBV7-9 and TRBJ1-5): DTGVSQNPRHKITKRGQNVTFRCDPISEHNRLYWYRQTLGQGPEFLTYFQNEAQLEKSRLLSDRFSAERPKGSFSTLEIQRTEQGDSAMYLCASSLTPVGTGNQPQHFGDGTRLSIL.

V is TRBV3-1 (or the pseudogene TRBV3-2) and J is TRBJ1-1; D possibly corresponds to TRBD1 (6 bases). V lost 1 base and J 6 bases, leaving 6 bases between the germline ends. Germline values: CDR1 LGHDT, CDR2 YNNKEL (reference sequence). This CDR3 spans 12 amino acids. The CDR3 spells CASSQAGAEAFF. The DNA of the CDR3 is TGTGCCAGCAGCCAAGCAGGGGCTGAAGCTTTCTTT.

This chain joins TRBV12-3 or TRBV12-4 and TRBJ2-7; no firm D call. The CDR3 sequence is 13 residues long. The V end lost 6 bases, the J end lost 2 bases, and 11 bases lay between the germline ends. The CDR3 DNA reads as TGTGCCAGCAGCAGAACCGTAGCCTACGAGCAGTACTTC. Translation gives CASSRTVAYEQYF.

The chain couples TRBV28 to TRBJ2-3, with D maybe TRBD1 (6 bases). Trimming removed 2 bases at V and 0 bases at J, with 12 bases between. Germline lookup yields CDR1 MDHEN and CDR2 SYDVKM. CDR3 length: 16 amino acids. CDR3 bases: TGTGCCAGCAGTTTACCAAGGACAGAAAGCACAGATACGCAGTATTTT. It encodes CASSLPRTESTDTQYF.

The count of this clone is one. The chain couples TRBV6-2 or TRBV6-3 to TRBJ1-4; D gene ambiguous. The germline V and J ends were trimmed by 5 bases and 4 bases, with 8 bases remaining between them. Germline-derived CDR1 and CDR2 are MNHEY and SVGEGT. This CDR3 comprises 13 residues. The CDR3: CASSRSLNEKLFF. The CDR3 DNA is TGTGCCAGCAGTCGGAGTCTTAATGAAAAACTGTTTTTT.

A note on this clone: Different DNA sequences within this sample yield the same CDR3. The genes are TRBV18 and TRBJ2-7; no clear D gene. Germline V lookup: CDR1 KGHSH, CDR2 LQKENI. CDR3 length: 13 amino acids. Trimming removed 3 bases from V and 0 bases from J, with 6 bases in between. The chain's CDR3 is CASSPSTSYEQYF. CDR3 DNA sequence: TGTGCCAGCTCACCTAGTACCTCCTACGAGCAGTACTTC.